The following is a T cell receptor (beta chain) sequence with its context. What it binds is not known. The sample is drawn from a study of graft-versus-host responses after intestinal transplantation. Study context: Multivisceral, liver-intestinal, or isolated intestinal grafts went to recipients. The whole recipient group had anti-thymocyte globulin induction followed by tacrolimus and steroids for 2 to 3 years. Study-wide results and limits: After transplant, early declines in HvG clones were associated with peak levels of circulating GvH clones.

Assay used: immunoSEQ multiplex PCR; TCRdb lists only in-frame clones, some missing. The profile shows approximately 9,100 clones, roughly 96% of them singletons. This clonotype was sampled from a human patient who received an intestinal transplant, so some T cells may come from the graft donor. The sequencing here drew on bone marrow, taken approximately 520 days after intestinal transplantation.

In nucleotides, the CDR3 is TGTGCCAGCAGCCCGCGGCAGGCTAACTATGGCTACACCTTC. Translation gives CASSPRQANYGYTF. The V call is TRBV27, the J call TRBJ1-2; D not certain. V lost 6 bases, J lost 0 bases, and 11 bases lay in between. The germline gives CDR1 MNHEY, CDR2 SMNVEV (reference sequence). The CDR3 extends over 14 amino acids.